This entry describes one T cell receptor beta chain. This clonotype was observed a handful of times. What antigen it recognizes has not been identified. Base qualities are missing; no much larger clone stands one base away. For this chain, trimming is 5 bases at the V end and 2 bases at the J end, and the number of junction bases without a gene match is 6. From the germline V gene, CDR1 is MNHEY and CDR2 is SVGAGI. The CDR3 goes from the cysteine to the phenylalanine over 15 residues. The entry retains the CDR3 DNA only, 45 bases that are in frame from base 1. The data stem from a study of T cell repertoires in cytomegalovirus infection (dated by TCRdb to between 2018 and 2021). For the wider study: Donor HLA type was relevant to the analysis, as public TCR beta signatures indicated carriage of CMV infection together with the matching HLA type.

Beyond this particular receptor, the publication reports: The ex vivo response was dominated by HLA-C-restricted CMV-specific TCR beta clonotypes, which also provided the single most frequent clonotype in two of eight donors. In both this cohort and an independent cohort of some 380 donors, the cumulative frequency of public TCR beta family members distinguished carriers of CMV infection plus the relevant HLA type.

The sample was run on an Illumina HiSeq 1500. TCRdb reanalyzed the raw reads on its own, using fastp at Q25 for trimming and MiXCR for clone calling, and kept in-frame beta chains. Every entry covers one CDR3 protein and lists the most common genes and DNA from its rows. The sample table lists around 740,000 distinct CDR3 sequences, roughly a third of them with a count of one. The ten largest make up roughly 2.8% of the sample. The TCR comes from a human donor in good health (CMV status not recorded). Some clones in this sample may be carry-over from other donors' samples. The chain joins TRBV6-5 to TRBJ2-7; 10 nucleotides in the junction match TRBD2. What was sequenced was PBMCs. The CDR3 has the sequence CASSHPSGGTYEQYF. In nucleotide form, the sequence is TGTGCCAGCAGTCACCCTAGCGGGGGAACCTACGAGCAGTACTTC.